The next 27 T cell receptor beta chains were all read from a single sample in a study of T cell responses to AZD1222 COVID-19 vaccine. TCRdb's table, derived via immunoSEQ multiplex PCR, lists solely in-frame clones and lacks some. The sample comprises tens of thousands of clones, 80% to 90% of which are singletons, and roughly 16% rests with the top ten. The specimen was peripheral blood, collected on day 0 of AZD1222 vaccination. Source of these receptors: an adult in good health.

The chain carries TRBV5-6 and TRBJ2-1; D is uncertain. V was shortened by 0 bases and J by 0 bases, with 7 bases between the two germline ends. There are 15 residues in the CDR3. The germline V gene has CDR1 SGHDT and CDR2 YYEEEE. The CDR3 sequence: CASSLDLVSYNEQFF. The CDR3 DNA is TGTGCCAGCAGCTTGGACCTAGTCTCCTACAATGAGCAGTTCTTC.

The chain couples TRBV18 to TRBJ2-1; D assignment may be TRBD1 or TRBD2 (5 bases each). This CDR3 is built from 15 residues. V was clipped by 1 base and J by 0 bases, with 7 bases between them. CDR1 and CDR2 from the germline V gene are KGHSH and LQKENI. This chain's CDR3 is CASSPQGSSYNEQFF. The CDR3 DNA follows: TGTGCCAGCTCACCACAGGGGAGCTCCTACAATGAGCAGTTCTTC.

This chain joins TRBV6-1 and TRBJ2-7; TRBD1 is a possible D gene (5 bases). V dropped 3 bases and J dropped 3 bases, with 6 bases sitting between them. CDR3 length: 12 residues. The V gene's germline CDR1 is MNHNS and CDR2 SASEGT. The chain's CDR3 is CASSDRGYEQYF. Here the CDR3 DNA reads TGTGCCAGCAGTGATAGGGGCTACGAGCAGTACTTC.

The rearrangement links TRBV6-5 to TRBJ2-7, with D perhaps matching TRBD1 (7 bases). The CDR3 runs to 15 residues. Germline V gene lookup returns CDR1 MNHEY and CDR2 SVGAGI. The V gene lost 2 bases and the J gene lost 3 bases, with 14 bases spanning the gap. In DNA form, the CDR3 reads TGTGCCAGCAGTTACGCCCAGGGGGGCCTCTACGAGCAGTACTTC. Amino acids: CASSYAQGGLYEQYF.

J is TRBJ1-5 and V is TRBV7-2; 9 positions agree with TRBD1. With 4 bases clipped from V and 1 base from J, the junction kept 8 bases outside the gene matches. This CDR3 is 17 amino acids long. Germline V gene sequence: CDR1 SGHTA, CDR2 FQGNSA. Here the CDR3 DNA reads TGTGCCAGCAGCTCTGGGACAGGGTCTGTGAGCAATCAGCCCCAGCATTTT. It codes for CASSSGTGSVSNQPQHF.

The chain links TRBV2 to TRBJ2-7, with D perhaps matching TRBD2 (7 bases). The germline gives CDR1 SNHLY, CDR2 FYNNEI. V was pared by 8 bases and J by 4 bases, with 12 bases between. The CDR3 spans 12 residues. The CDR3 nucleotides read TGTGCCAGCGGGGGGGCGGCTTACGAGCAGTACTTC. Translated, it gives CASGGAAYEQYF.

The chain combines TRBV10-3 with TRBJ2-7; perhaps TRBD1 as D (6 bases). This CDR3 has 16 amino acids. Trimming stripped 8 bases from V and 0 bases from J, with 20 bases between. Germline-derived CDR1 and CDR2 are ENHRY and SYGVKD. The CDR3 DNA reads as TGTGCCATCCTTCAGCCTACAGGGTTTAACTCCTACGAGCAGTACTTC. It yields the protein CAILQPTGFNSYEQYF.

The chain uses TRBV6-4 and TRBJ1-5; D ambiguous. Germline V gene data show CDR1 as MRHNA and CDR2 as SNTAGT. This CDR3 spans 14 amino acids. V was cut by 3 bases and J by 0 bases, with 6 bases left in between. The CDR3 is CASSEGYSNQPQHF. The CDR3 nucleotides read TGTGCCAGCAGTGAGGGTTATAGCAATCAGCCCCAGCATTTT.

The rearrangement links TRBV29-1 to TRBJ2-1, with TRBD1 identical over 8 bases. CDR3 length equals 13 residues. Germline-derived CDR1 and CDR2 are SQVTM and ANQGSEA. The ends lost 5 bases at V and 4 bases at J; junction bases unmatched: 4. CDR3 residues: CSVKGQVYNEQFF. CDR3 coding DNA: TGCAGCGTTAAGGGACAGGTATACAATGAGCAGTTCTTC.

This chain uses TRBV11-2 with TRBJ2-7; D is perhaps TRBD1 (6 bases). Germline V gene sequence: CDR1 SGHAT, CDR2 FQNNGV. This CDR3 is 14 amino acids long. V was clipped by 5 bases and J by 1 base, with 12 bases between them. The CDR3 nucleotides read TGTGCCAGCAGCCCGTGGACAGAATCCTACGAGCAGTACTTC. Amino acid sequence: CASSPWTESYEQYF.

V usage is TRBV6-5 and J usage is TRBJ1-2, with D uncertain. Germline CDR1 is MNHEY and CDR2 is SVGAGI. The CDR3 is made up of 11 amino acids. The germline V and J ends were trimmed by 7 bases and 5 bases, with 8 bases remaining between them. CDR3 sequence: CASTGWYGYTF. The CDR3 DNA sequence: TGTGCCAGCACGGGATGGTATGGCTACACCTTC.

V and J are TRBV3-1 (or the pseudogene TRBV3-2) and TRBJ2-2; D not certain. V was trimmed by 0 bases and J by 4 bases, leaving 9 bases between them. Germline V gives CDR1 LGHDT, CDR2 YNNKEL (reference sequence). This CDR3 contains 15 residues. The CDR3: CASSQDYGRTGELFF. In DNA form, the CDR3 reads TGTGCCAGCAGCCAAGATTATGGACGCACCGGGGAGCTGTTTTTT.

The genes are TRBV5-1 and TRBJ1-6, with D perhaps matching TRBD1 (5 bases). The CDR3 covers 14 residues. Germline lookup yields CDR1 SGHRS and CDR2 YFSETQ. V was shortened by 7 bases and J by 6 bases, with 14 bases between the two germline ends. CDR3 region: CASRLGHPNSPLHF. In nucleotides, the CDR3 is TGCGCCAGCCGACTGGGGCATCCTAATTCACCCCTCCACTTT.

The chain has TRBV9 and TRBJ1-1, with 8 bases identical to TRBD1. CDR1 SGDLS and CDR2 YYNGEE come from the germline V gene. This CDR3 has 12 amino acids. V lost 3 bases to trimming and J lost 6 bases; unmatched junction nucleotides: 1. As DNA, the CDR3 is TGTGCCAGCAGCGGGGACAGGCCTGAAGCTTTCTTT. Translated: CASSGDRPEAFF.

The chain combines TRBV6-5 with TRBJ2-7; D is undetermined. The CDR3 is 11 residues long. Germline lookup yields CDR1 MNHEY and CDR2 SVGAGI. The V and J ends lost 8 bases and 2 bases respectively, with 7 bases between them. The CDR3, as DNA: TGTGCCAGCTTAGAGGCCTACGAGCAGTACTTC. This encodes CASLEAYEQYF.

This sequence joins TRBV10-3 and TRBJ2-5; tentative D call: TRBD1 (5 bases). The germline V gene has CDR1 ENHRY and CDR2 SYGVKD. The V and J ends lost 6 bases and 3 bases respectively, with 20 bases between them. The CDR3 has 16 residues. The CDR3 region is CAIRNPTGSNKETQYF. The CDR3 DNA follows: TGTGCCATCAGAAATCCAACAGGATCCAATAAAGAGACCCAGTACTTC.

For the CDR3, the DNA is TGTGCCAGCAGCTTAGCCGTTATGTGGCAGGGGTACGAGCAGTACTTC. Translation: CASSLAVMWQGYEQYF. The rearrangement links TRBV7-8 to TRBJ2-7, with D possibly TRBD1 on 6 matching bases. CDR1 is SGHVS, CDR2 FQNEAQ, per germline. V was cut by 0 bases and J by 4 bases, with 16 bases left in between. The CDR3 is 16 amino acids.

This clone was observed a single time. V is TRBV7-8 and J is TRBJ1-6; 9 bases are shared with TRBD1. The CDR3 sequence is 14 residues long. Germline assignment: CDR1 SGHVS and CDR2 FQNEAQ. The trim removed 5 bases at V and 9 bases at J, leaving 5 bases unmatched. This CDR3 reads CASSAGTGLSPLHF. The CDR3 nucleotides read TGTGCCAGCAGCGCCGGGACAGGGCTTTCACCCCTCCACTTT. The variable domain in full, completed from reference TRBV7-8 and TRBJ1-6, reads GAGVSQSPRYKVAKRGQDVALRCDPISGHVSLFWYQQALGQGPEFLTYFQNEAQLDKSGLPSDRFFAERPEGSVSTLKIQRTQQEDSAVYLCASSAGTGLSPLHFGNGTRLTVT.

J is TRBJ1-2 and V is TRBV7-8; D perhaps matches TRBD1 (5 bases). The CDR3 is 13 residues long. V was cut by 1 base and J by 8 bases, with 11 bases left in between. Germline loops: CDR1 SGHVS, CDR2 FQNEAQ. CDR3 region: CASSLGGAPGYTF. The CDR3 region has the DNA TGTGCCAGCAGCTTAGGAGGGGCGCCAGGCTACACCTTC. Based on the CDR3 plus reference TRBV7-8 and TRBJ1-2, the full variable domain is GAGVSQSPRYKVAKRGQDVALRCDPISGHVSLFWYQQALGQGPEFLTYFQNEAQLDKSGLPSDRFFAERPEGSVSTLKIQRTQQEDSAVYLCASSLGGAPGYTFGSGTRLTVV.

The chain combines TRBV20-1 with TRBJ2-3; D is ambiguous. Germline CDR1 DFQATT, CDR2 SNEGSKA (reference sequence). This CDR3 is 11 amino acids long. Trimming removed 1 base from V and 5 bases from J, with 4 bases in between. CDR3 loop: CSARGGDTQYF. The CDR3 bases are TGCAGTGCTAGAGGGGGAGATACGCAGTATTTT.

This clone was recorded once. The rearrangement uses TRBV27 and TRBJ2-1, with 8 bases matching TRBD2. Germline V gives CDR1 MNHEY, CDR2 SMNVEV (reference sequence). Trimming removed 3 bases from V and 4 bases from J; junction bases left unmatched: 2. The CDR3 length is 14 residues. This CDR3 is CASSLGTRYNEQFF. The CDR3 DNA reads as TGTGCCAGCAGTTTGGGGACTAGATACAATGAGCAGTTCTTC.

The rearrangement uses TRBV3-1 (or the pseudogene TRBV3-2) and TRBJ1-2; D may be TRBD1 (6 bases). With 5 bases removed from V and 6 bases from J, the gap between germline ends came to 10 bases. Germline CDR1 reads LGHDT; CDR2 reads YNNKEL (reference sequence). The CDR3 is 12 residues long. This CDR3 is CASSAQGHGYTF. The DNA of the CDR3 is TGTGCCAGCAGCGCACAGGGCCATGGCTACACCTTC.

The V and J genes are TRBV12-5 and TRBJ2-1; TRBD2 might be the D (5 bases). CDR1 and CDR2 (germline): LGHNT, FRNRAP. The V gene lost 1 base and the J gene lost 4 bases, with 20 bases spanning the gap. There are 18 residues in the CDR3. In DNA, the CDR3 is TGTGCTAGTGGTTTGGCTAATGAAGCTAGGAGGTTGTACAATGAGCAGTTCTTC. Amino acids: CASGLANEARRLYNEQFF.

This chain links TRBV5-8 with TRBJ1-2; weak D call: TRBD1 (6 bases). Germline CDR1 SGHTS, CDR2 YDEGEE. The CDR3 runs to 14 residues. V lost 4 bases and J 4 bases, leaving 14 bases between the germline ends. The DNA of the CDR3 is TGTGCCAGCAGCCTGAGACAGGTCACCTATGGCTACACCTTC. Translating it yields CASSLRQVTYGYTF.

This chain links TRBV30 with TRBJ2-3; D perhaps matches TRBD2 (6 bases). The length of the CDR3 is 12 residues. V was cut by 7 bases and J by 4 bases, with 12 bases left in between. Germline V gives CDR1 GTSNPN, CDR2 SVGIG (reference sequence). CDR3 nucleotide sequence: TGTGCCTTGGGAGGAGGCCCAGATACGCAGTATTTT. Its protein is CALGGGPDTQYF.

This chain joins TRBV6-2 or TRBV6-3 and TRBJ1-1, with no clear D. CDR1 MNHEY and CDR2 SVGEGT come from the germline V gene. The CDR3 totals 14 residues. V was clipped by 0 bases and J by 7 bases, with 12 bases between them. The CDR3 sequence is CASSYSGGRVEAFF. DNA for the CDR3: TGTGCCAGCAGTTACTCAGGCGGTAGGGTTGAAGCTTTCTTT.

In this sample, this clone turned up a few times. This chain joins TRBV6-1 and TRBJ2-7; D is unclear. Germline V gene lookup returns CDR1 MNHNS and CDR2 SASEGT. V was cut by 3 bases and J by 4 bases, with 4 bases left in between. This CDR3 region has 11 residues. The CDR3 DNA reads TGTGCCAGCAGTGAGCAGTACGAGCAGTACTTC. Its translation is CASSEQYEQYF.